These T cell receptor beta chains were read from a single sample in a study of CD8 T cells in ankylosing spondylitis. One entry per CDR3 protein, called by TCRdb with MiXCR from the 5' RACE reads. The data contain approximately 540,000 distinct CDR3 sequences, roughly 13% of them seen just once; the ten biggest clones take up over 6.5%. Sequencing was carried out using blood, either unsorted or a sorted T cell fraction (not recorded which). These receptors were obtained from a male donor with ankylosing spondylitis. The CDR3 runs from the conserved cysteine through the conserved F or W. The D gene is left open where the match is weak. Size tells how often a clone was seen (once, few, many) or the class of an expanded clone, and some rows leave it out.

d_gene	v_gene	abundance	j_gene	CDR3aa	CDR3nt
TRBD1	TRBV2	few	TRBJ1-1	CASSVLRGGNTEAFF	TGTGCCAGCAGTGTACTCAGGGGGGGGAACACTGAAGCTTTCTTT
TRBD1	TRBV5-1	-	TRBJ2-1	CASIQTGGGSYNEQFF	TGCGCCAGCATCCAAACAGGGGGCGGTTCCTACAATGAGCAGTTCTTC
-	TRBV14	few	TRBJ2-1	CASSPRTRGNEQFF	TGTGCCAGCAGCCCAAGGACCAGGGGCAATGAGCAGTTCTTC
TRBD1	TRBV7-8	-	TRBJ2-3	CASSYRQGAADTQYF	TGTGCCAGCAGCTACAGACAGGGGGCCGCAGATACGCAGTATTTT
-	TRBV19	few	TRBJ1-1	CATQGITEAFF	TGTGCCACCCAGGGGATCACTGAAGCTTTCTTT
-	TRBV7-6	-	TRBJ2-7	CASSPGHLYEQYF	TGTGCCAGCTCCCCGGGGCATTTATACGAGCAGTACTTC
TRBD2	TRBV5-1	many	TRBJ2-3	CASSLAGRGTDTQYF	TGCGCCAGCAGCTTGGCGGGGAGGGGCACAGATACGCAGTATTTT
TRBD2	TRBV10-1	-	TRBJ2-5	CASSEGLAGGQETQYF	TGCGCCAGCAGTGAGGGCCTAGCGGGGGGTCAAGAGACCCAGTACTTC
-	TRBV5-4	few	TRBJ2-1	CASSLAGRAGNEQFF	TGTGCCAGCAGCTTGGCCGGAAGGGCCGGAAATGAGCAGTTCTTC
-	TRBV5-1	many	TRBJ1-5	CASSLYGSSNQPQHF	TGCGCCAGCAGCTTGTACGGGTCTAGCAATCAGCCCCAGCATTTT
-	TRBV7-8	few	TRBJ2-3	CASSFRQPTDTQYF	TGTGCCAGCAGCTTTAGGCAGCCAACAGATACGCAGTATTTT
TRBD2	TRBV5-6	-	TRBJ2-1	CASRESGRAVDEQFF	TGTGCCAGCAGAGAAAGCGGGAGGGCGGTGGATGAGCAGTTCTTC
-	TRBV10-3	few	TRBJ2-1	CAIRGAWGEVGEQFF	TGTGCCATCAGGGGAGCGTGGGGAGAGGTGGGTGAGCAGTTCTTC
-	TRBV2	few	TRBJ1-1	CASRKQGLDTEAFF	TGTGCCAGCAGAAAACAGGGTCTGGACACTGAAGCTTTCTTT
-	TRBV5-1	many	TRBJ2-2	CASSLGQTNTGELFF	TGCGCCAGCAGCTTGGGACAGACGAACACCGGGGAGCTGTTTTTT
-	TRBV20-1	few	TRBJ2-6	CSARQVYTGANVLTF	TGCAGTGCTAGACAGGTGTATACTGGGGCCAACGTCCTGACTTTC
-	TRBV10-3	few	TRBJ1-5	CAISEEVDHQPQHF	TGTGCCATCAGTGAAGAGGTAGACCATCAGCCCCAGCATTTT
-	TRBV2	-	TRBJ2-4	CASSRQEVGIQYF	TGTGCCAGCAGCAGACAGGAGGTTGGGATTCAGTACTTC
TRBD1	TRBV3-1	-	TRBJ1-2	CASSQRQGGGYTF	TGTGCCAGCAGCCAAAGACAGGGGGGTGGCTACACCTTC
-	TRBV12-3/TRBV12-4	-	TRBJ2-2	CASSLVAGIGELFF	TGTGCCAGCAGTTTAGTGGCGGGGATCGGGGAGCTGTTTTTT
-	TRBV5-6	few	TRBJ2-3	CASSLWGRRTDTQYF	TGTGCCAGCAGCTTGTGGGGGCGACGCACAGATACGCAGTATTTT
TRBD2	TRBV7-8	few	TRBJ2-1	CASSSSSVPGGEQFF	TGTGCCAGCAGCTCATCTAGCGTCCCGGGGGGTGAGCAGTTCTTC
TRBD2	TRBV5-1	many	TRBJ2-1	CASSLPSGSNEQFF	TGCGCCAGCAGCTTGCCTAGCGGGAGCAATGAGCAGTTCTTC
-	TRBV20-1	few	TRBJ2-5	CSARGLETQYF	TGCAGTGCTAGAGGCTTAGAGACCCAGTACTTC
-	TRBV27	-	TRBJ2-1	CASSFRAVDNEQFF	TGTGCCAGCAGTTTTCGCGCAGTAGACAATGAGCAGTTCTTC
TRBD2	TRBV19	few	TRBJ2-5	CASRKLAEQETQYF	TGTGCCAGTAGGAAACTAGCGGAACAAGAGACCCAGTACTTC
-	TRBV7-9	few	TRBJ2-1	CASTHGGQLYNEQFF	TGTGCCAGTACACACGGGGGTCAGCTCTACAATGAGCAGTTCTTC
-	TRBV6-1	-	TRBJ1-1	CASSRLLAEAFF	TGTGCCTCCTCAAGACTACTTGCTGAAGCTTTCTTT
-	TRBV4-1	-	TRBJ1-2	CASSQVTGLGGYTF	TGCGCCAGCAGCCAAGTTACGGGGTTGGGAGGCTACACCTTC
-	TRBV20-1	-	TRBJ2-3	CSARVAGAADTQYF	TGCAGTGCTAGAGTTGCGGGGGCCGCAGATACGCAGTATTTT
TRBD2	TRBV3-1	few	TRBJ2-5	CASSLGRSGGRETQYF	TGTGCCAGCAGCCTCGGTCGGTCGGGAGGTAGAGAGACCCAGTACTTC
TRBD1	TRBV29-1	many	TRBJ1-5	CSVEGPGGDQPQHF	TGCAGCGTTGAAGGTCCAGGGGGGGATCAGCCCCAGCATTTT
-	TRBV10-3	-	TRBJ1-5	CAISEGVGRQPQHF	TGTGCCATCTCCGAAGGGGTGGGGAGACAGCCCCAGCATTTT
TRBD2	TRBV25-1	many	TRBJ2-4	CASGPTSGQNIQYF	TGTGCCAGCGGGCCTACTAGCGGACAAAACATTCAGTACTTC